This TCR beta chain was retrieved from a study of patients and donors after allogeneic stem cell transplantation. One entry per CDR3 protein results from TCRdb running MiXCR on the RT-PCR reads. Of 70,000 or so distinct CDR3 sequences in the sample, about 30% were seen once. The CDR3 covers 14 residues. Trimming took 5 bases from V and 8 from J; bases not matched to a gene: 8. Per germline, CDR1 SEHNR and CDR2 FQNEAQ (reference sequence). The sequence came from a human donor who was either an allogeneic HSCT recipient or a stem cell or donor lymphocyte infusion donor (not recorded which). It is not recorded whose cells these are; they may come from a transplant donor. This chain joins TRBV7-9 and TRBJ1-4; 7 nucleotides agree with TRBD1. The specimen sequenced was blood, either unsorted or a sorted T cell fraction (not recorded which). The chain's CDR3 is CASSHYRGGEKLFF. The CDR3 DNA is TGTGCCAGCAGCCATTACAGGGGCGGCGAAAAACTGTTTTTT.